Below, one T cell receptor beta chain is given with its context. Its antigen remains unknown. A read error may account for a junction end that differs from germline. The CDR3 totals 15 residues. CDR1 and CDR2 (germline): LNHNV, YYDKDF (reference sequence). The data originate from a study of molecular identifiers for immune sequencing clone quantification. From approximately 20,000 to 1,000,000 sorted cells, naive CD8 libraries were generated with 10%, 30% or 50% RNA. TCRdb reprocessed the PCR reads with MiXCR, giving one entry per CDR3 protein. This sample has about 640,000 distinct CDR3 sequences, with just under 20% found just once. Broader study findings: Clone sizes could be underestimated for highly expanded clones when identical TCR molecules share a barcode.

The TCR originated in a human donor in good health. Some libraries in this study had Jurkat cell RNA spiked in. V is TRBV15 and J is TRBJ2-5; the match to TRBD1 covers 8 bases. Material: naive CD8+ T cells from blood, with Jurkat cell RNA spiked in. As to subset: FACS-sorted CD8+CD4-CCR7+CD45RA+ naive T cells. The CDR3 nucleotides read TGTGGCACCAGCAGCAGCAGGGGGCGTCAAGAGACCCAGTACTTC. Translating gives CGTSSSRGRQETQYF.